This is a list of T cell receptor beta chains from one sample in a study of T cell repertoires in cytomegalovirus infection. TCRdb re-analysed the reads in MiXCR, keeping a single row per CDR3 protein. The profile covers fewer than 400,000 distinct CDR3 sequences, with about a sixth appearing a single time and 8.5% to 10% taken by the ten largest. The sample was PBMCs. These receptors originate from a human donor in good health (CMV status not recorded). Some clones in this sample may be carry-over from other donors' samples. CDR3s include the opening cysteine and the closing phenylalanine or tryptophan. D genes are given only for firm matches. Expanded clones get a size class; other rows say once, few or many, or leave the size out.

NA	TRBV5-1	NA	TRBJ1-1	TGCGCCAGCAAGCCAGGGGAAGGGATCACTGAAGCTTTCTTT	CASKPGEGITEAFF
NA	TRBV5-6	NA	TRBJ1-1	TGTGCCAGCAGCTTGAGGACAGCCACTGAAGCTTTCTTT	CASSLRTATEAFF
few	TRBV6-2/TRBV6-3	TRBD2	TRBJ2-1	TGTGCCAGCAGTTATTGGTCTAGCGGCTACAATGAGCAGTTCTTC	CASSYWSSGYNEQFF
many	TRBV7-2	TRBD2	TRBJ2-3	TGTGCCAGCAGCGCCGGACTAGCGGTCCGAGCGGTAGATACGCAGTATTTT	CASSAGLAVRAVDTQYF
NA	TRBV20-1	NA	TRBJ1-3	TGCAGTGCCCTGGGGGGAAACACCATATATTTT	CSALGGNTIYF
NA	TRBV12-3/TRBV12-4	NA	TRBJ2-1	TGTGCCAGCAGTCGGAGGGGACCCGATGAGCAGTTCTTC	CASSRRGPDEQFF
NA	TRBV7-8	NA	TRBJ2-3	TGTGCCAGCAGCCGATCAGGGAGATACACAGATACGCAGTATTTT	CASSRSGRYTDTQYF
NA	TRBV6-2/TRBV6-3	NA	TRBJ1-1	TGTGCCACTCGCCGTTCGCCAGGGGTTGAAGCTTTCTTT	CATRRSPGVEAFF
NA	TRBV5-1	TRBD2	TRBJ2-1	TGCGCCAGCAGCCCTCCGACTAGCGGGGGATACAATGAGCAGTTCTTC	CASSPPTSGGYNEQFF
many	TRBV7-8	TRBD1	TRBJ2-7	TGTGCCAGCAGCCCCGCCGACAGGGCGATCGAGCAGTACTTC	CASSPADRAIEQYF
many	TRBV7-2	TRBD2	TRBJ2-3	TGTGCCAGCAGCTTTCGGACTAGCGGGACAGATACGCAGTATTTT	CASSFRTSGTDTQYF
NA	TRBV12-3/TRBV12-4	NA	TRBJ1-5	TGTGCCAGCAGTTACGATATCAATCAGCCCCAGCATTTT	CASSYDINQPQHF
many	TRBV7-8	NA	TRBJ2-3	TGTGCCAGCAGCTTACGGATTAGCACAGATACGCAGTATTTT	CASSLRISTDTQYF
NA	TRBV19	TRBD2	TRBJ2-1	TGTGCCAGTAGTCCTACGATTACTAGCGGGGGGGGAGATGAGCAGTTCTTC	CASSPTITSGGGDEQFF
many	TRBV28	TRBD1	TRBJ1-2	TGTGCCAGCAGTTCCCCGGACAGGGATAGCGGCTACACCTTC	CASSSPDRDSGYTF
many	TRBV7-2	TRBD2	TRBJ2-7	TGTGCCAGCAGCGGCGGGAGCTCCTACGAGCAGTACTTC	CASSGGSSYEQYF
NA	TRBV6-5	NA	TRBJ2-5	TGTGCCAGCAGTTACTCGACAGGTTGGAGAGAGACCCAGTACTTC	CASSYSTGWRETQYF
few	TRBV7-9	NA	TRBJ1-5	TGTGCCAGCAGCTTAGGGGGGCCAGGAAGTCCGCTAAGCAATCAGCCCCAGCATTTT	CASSLGGPGSPLSNQPQHF
many	TRBV20-1	TRBD1	TRBJ1-4	TGCAGTGCTAGAGCAATATGGGGACAGCCTAATGAAAAACTGTTTTTT	CSARAIWGQPNEKLFF
NA	TRBV6-2/TRBV6-3	NA	TRBJ1-1	TGTGCCAGCAGCCACAACTCTAACCGGGCCAACACTGAAGCTTTCTTT	CASSHNSNRANTEAFF
NA	TRBV27	TRBD1	TRBJ2-1	TGTGCCAGCCGACAGGGGGCAATTAACAATGAGCAGTTCTTC	CASRQGAINNEQFF
NA	TRBV12-3/TRBV12-4	NA	TRBJ2-3	TGTGCCAGCAGACCCACAACGGACACAGATACGCAGTATTTT	CASRPTTDTDTQYF
many	TRBV7-2	NA	TRBJ1-2	TGTGCCAGCAGCTTATTGGGGGTCGACTATGGCTACACCTTC	CASSLLGVDYGYTF
few	TRBV11-2	TRBD1	TRBJ1-6	TGTGCCAGCAGGAAGACCGGGACAGGGGGGGATAATTCACCCCTCCACTTT	CASRKTGTGGDNSPLHF
few	TRBV2	NA	TRBJ2-5	TGTGCCAGCAGTGATGACAGTGTAGAGACCCAGTACTTC	CASSDDSVETQYF
NA	TRBV6-1	NA	TRBJ1-2	TGTGCCAGCAGTGCCGCAGGGGATAACTATGGCTACACCTTC	CASSAAGDNYGYTF
few	TRBV19	NA	TRBJ1-3	TGTGCCAGTAGTATGTCGAGCTCTGGAAACACCATATATTTT	CASSMSSSGNTIYF
NA	TRBV20-1	NA	TRBJ2-3	TGCAGTGCTAGAGATCCCGGAAGAGATACGCAGTATTTT	CSARDPGRDTQYF
few	TRBV20-1	TRBD1	TRBJ1-2	TGCAGTGGGGGTGACAGGGCGTTAGTCTACACCTTC	CSGGDRALVYTF
NA	TRBV19	NA	TRBJ1-1	TGTGCCAGTAGTACACGACAGCGGGACACTGAAGCTTTCTTT	CASSTRQRDTEAFF
many	TRBV12-3/TRBV12-4	NA	TRBJ2-5	TGTGCCAGCAGTATCCGACAGGAAAAGACCCAGTACTTC	CASSIRQEKTQYF
NA	TRBV3-1	NA	TRBJ2-4	TGTGCCAGCAGCCAAGGCATTCAGTACTTC	CASSQGIQYF
few	TRBV18	NA	TRBJ1-4	TGTGCCAGCTCACCCTTCAACACCGCAACTAATGAAAAACTGTTTTTT	CASSPFNTATNEKLFF
few	TRBV11-3	NA	TRBJ1-1	TGTGCCAGCAGCTATACACAGAACACTGAAGCTTTCTTT	CASSYTQNTEAFF
many	TRBV7-9	NA	TRBJ1-4	TGTGCCAGCAGCCGGGGCTCTAATGAAAAACTGTTTTTT	CASSRGSNEKLFF
NA	TRBV9	NA	TRBJ2-5	TGTGCCAGCAGCCCTACCAGGGAAGAGACCCAGTACTTC	CASSPTREETQYF
NA	TRBV20-1	TRBD2	TRBJ2-1	TGCAGTGCTAGAGTGGCTAGCGGGGGTGGGAATGAGCAGTTCTTC	CSARVASGGGNEQFF
many	TRBV6-2/TRBV6-3	NA	TRBJ1-5	TGTGCCAGCAGTTACGGCTACAATCAGCCCCAGCATTTT	CASSYGYNQPQHF
many	TRBV12-3/TRBV12-4	NA	TRBJ2-1	TGTGCCAGCAGTACTGGGCGACTACTCTCGGGCAATGAGCAGTTCTTC	CASSTGRLLSGNEQFF
many	TRBV7-2	NA	TRBJ2-2	TGTGCCAGCAGCGCCAGACGGACGTCCGGGGAGCTGTTTTTT	CASSARRTSGELFF
NA	TRBV7-2	NA	TRBJ2-7	TGTGCCAGCAGCTTTACGGGGGAATACTACGAGCAGTACTTC	CASSFTGEYYEQYF
NA	TRBV20-1	NA	TRBJ1-1	TGCAGTGCTAGCCTCGCGGGGAACACTGAAGCTTTCTTT	CSASLAGNTEAFF
NA	TRBV7-8	TRBD1	TRBJ1-2	TGTGCCAGCAGCCCACAGGGGGACTACTATGGCTACACCTTC	CASSPQGDYYGYTF
NA	TRBV4-1	NA	TRBJ2-1	TGCGCCAGCAGCCAAGTCGGGTTAGGGGCCGGGGCCTACAATGAGCAGTTCTTC	CASSQVGLGAGAYNEQFF
few	TRBV6-2/TRBV6-3	NA	TRBJ2-7	TGTGCCAGCAGTTACTTCTGGGACGGGACCTACGAGCAGTACTTC	CASSYFWDGTYEQYF
NA	TRBV2	TRBD2	TRBJ2-1	TGTGCCTCACTGACCCCATCACTAGCGGGAGTGAGAAATGAGCAGTTCTTC	CASLTPSLAGVRNEQFF
NA	TRBV29-1	TRBD1	TRBJ1-2	TGCAGCGTTGTTTTAGGGGGCAACTATGGCTACACCTTC	CSVVLGGNYGYTF
NA	TRBV20-1	NA	TRBJ2-3	TGCAGTGCTACGCAGGAAAAGTATTTT	CSATQEKYF
NA	TRBV6-8	NA	TRBJ1-4	TGTGCCAGCAGCCGTTACAGGGATATAACCCCAGGTGAAAAACTGTTTTTT	CASSRYRDITPGEKLFF
NA	TRBV5-5	TRBD1	TRBJ1-2	TGTGCCAGCAGCTTATTCCGGGACAGGGGGGAGGATGGCTACACCTTC	CASSLFRDRGEDGYTF
few	TRBV14	TRBD1	TRBJ2-1	TGTGCCAGCAGCCAAACATTCCAGGACAGGTTATATGATAACAATGAGCAGTTCTTC	CASSQTFQDRLYDNNEQFF